These T cell receptor beta chains were read from a single sample in a study of T cells after yellow fever vaccination. TCRdb re-analysed the 5' RACE reads in MiXCR, keeping a single row per CDR3 protein. Found here are about 300,000 distinct CDR3 sequences, 6.8% of them singletons; the top ten hold roughly a sixth. This specimen was PBMCs, taken around 45 days after the first yellow fever vaccination. These receptors were collected from a man between 18 and 35 years old who received the YFV17D yellow fever vaccine. CDR3s include the opening cysteine and the closing phenylalanine or tryptophan. Fields, in order: J gene, clone size, CDR3 length, D gene, V gene, CDR3 DNA, CDR3 protein. D genes are given only for firm matches. Size is omitted from some rows. Given values are once, few, many or a class for expanded clones.

j_call: TRBJ2-7; clone_size: many; cdr3_length: 13; d_call: -; v_call: TRBV6-5; cdr3_nt: TGTGCCAGCAGCACTAGAGGAACCTACGAGCAGTACTTC; cdr3_aa: CASSTRGTYEQYF
j_call: TRBJ1-4; clone_size: few; cdr3_length: 15; d_call: TRBD1; v_call: TRBV6-1; cdr3_nt: TGTGCCAGCAGTGGATTACAGGGGATAGGGGAAAAACTGTTTTTT; cdr3_aa: CASSGLQGIGEKLFF
j_call: TRBJ2-7; clone_size: -; cdr3_length: 16; d_call: TRBD1; v_call: TRBV5-1; cdr3_nt: TGCGCCAGCAGACAGGGGGTCCTCCCAAACTACTCCGAGCAGTACTTC; cdr3_aa: CASRQGVLPNYSEQYF
j_call: TRBJ2-7; clone_size: -; cdr3_length: 14; d_call: -; v_call: TRBV5-4; cdr3_nt: TGTGCCAGCAGCTCACAGGTTACAGCCTACGAGCAGTACTTC; cdr3_aa: CASSSQVTAYEQYF
j_call: TRBJ2-7; clone_size: -; cdr3_length: 15; d_call: -; v_call: TRBV20-1; cdr3_nt: TGCAGTGCTAGCCCCGCCCTGGGGCTTGCCTACGAGCAGTACTTC; cdr3_aa: CSASPALGLAYEQYF
j_call: TRBJ2-5; clone_size: -; cdr3_length: 17; d_call: TRBD1; v_call: TRBV9; cdr3_nt: TGTGCCAGCAGCGTAGGCGGTACAGGGGACCTTCAAGAGACCCAGTACTTC; cdr3_aa: CASSVGGTGDLQETQYF
j_call: TRBJ1-5; clone_size: -; cdr3_length: 15; d_call: -; v_call: TRBV18; cdr3_nt: TGTGCCAGCTCACCATTTCAGGGGCCCGGACAGCCCCAGCATTTT; cdr3_aa: CASSPFQGPGQPQHF
j_call: TRBJ1-1; clone_size: few; cdr3_length: 11; d_call: -; v_call: TRBV20-1; cdr3_nt: TGCAGTGCTGAGCACGGCACTGAAGCTTTCTTT; cdr3_aa: CSAEHGTEAFF
j_call: TRBJ1-1; clone_size: -; cdr3_length: 13; d_call: -; v_call: TRBV29-1; cdr3_nt: TGCAGCGTTGGCAACAGGGTTAATCCTGAAGCTTTCTTT; cdr3_aa: CSVGNRVNPEAFF
j_call: TRBJ1-4; clone_size: few; cdr3_length: 14; d_call: -; v_call: TRBV6-5; cdr3_nt: TGTGCCAGCAGTTCCCCGGACATGAGTGAAAAACTGTTTTTT; cdr3_aa: CASSSPDMSEKLFF
j_call: TRBJ2-2; clone_size: few; cdr3_length: 18; d_call: TRBD1; v_call: TRBV5-4; cdr3_nt: TGTGCCAGCAGCGGGACAGGGGGCGTTAAGGGAGAGACCGGGGAGCTGTTTTTT; cdr3_aa: CASSGTGGVKGETGELFF
j_call: TRBJ1-5; clone_size: few; cdr3_length: 15; d_call: TRBD1; v_call: TRBV7-2; cdr3_nt: TGTGCCAGCAGTACAGGGGTGGTGAGCAATCAGCCCCAGCATTTT; cdr3_aa: CASSTGVVSNQPQHF
j_call: TRBJ2-5; clone_size: -; cdr3_length: 14; d_call: -; v_call: TRBV27; cdr3_nt: TGTGCCAGCAGTTGGGACGGCTCCAGTGAGACCCAGTACTTC; cdr3_aa: CASSWDGSSETQYF
j_call: TRBJ2-5; clone_size: -; cdr3_length: 14; d_call: -; v_call: TRBV30; cdr3_nt: TGTGCCTGGAGTGTATGGGGCGTAAGGGAGACCCAGTACTTC; cdr3_aa: CAWSVWGVRETQYF
j_call: TRBJ2-1; clone_size: -; cdr3_length: 15; d_call: TRBD2; v_call: TRBV11-1; cdr3_nt: TGTGCTAGCGTCTTAGCGGGGGCCTCCTACAATGAGCAGTTCTTC; cdr3_aa: CASVLAGASYNEQFF
j_call: TRBJ2-3; clone_size: many; cdr3_length: 15; d_call: TRBD2; v_call: TRBV9; cdr3_nt: TGTGCCAGCAGCGTATCGGCGGGGGTGACAGATACGCAGTATTTT; cdr3_aa: CASSVSAGVTDTQYF
j_call: TRBJ2-3; clone_size: -; cdr3_length: 13; d_call: -; v_call: TRBV5-1; cdr3_nt: TGCGCCAGCAGCCTTCCCCTAGCAGGGACGCAGTATTTT; cdr3_aa: CASSLPLAGTQYF
j_call: TRBJ1-1; clone_size: -; cdr3_length: 15; d_call: -; v_call: TRBV19; cdr3_nt: TGTGCCAGTAGTATAGTTGCGCTCCAACCGGTGGGAGCTTTCTTT; cdr3_aa: CASSIVALQPVGAFF
j_call: TRBJ2-5; clone_size: -; cdr3_length: 16; d_call: TRBD2; v_call: TRBV5-4; cdr3_nt: TGTGCCAGCAGCGTATCTAGCGGGGTCTACCAAGAGACCCAGTACTTC; cdr3_aa: CASSVSSGVYQETQYF
j_call: TRBJ1-1; clone_size: few; cdr3_length: 13; d_call: -; v_call: TRBV15; cdr3_nt: TGTGCCACCAGCGGGGGACCGGGCGCTGAAGCTTTCTTT; cdr3_aa: CATSGGPGAEAFF
j_call: TRBJ1-6; clone_size: few; cdr3_length: 14; d_call: TRBD1; v_call: TRBV10-3; cdr3_nt: TGTGCCATCAGGACGGGACAGGGACATTCACCCCTCCACTTT; cdr3_aa: CAIRTGQGHSPLHF
j_call: TRBJ1-1; clone_size: few; cdr3_length: 14; d_call: -; v_call: TRBV4-3; cdr3_nt: TGCGCCAGCAGCCAAGACCTCCCGAACACTGAAGCTTTCTTT; cdr3_aa: CASSQDLPNTEAFF
j_call: TRBJ2-2; clone_size: few; cdr3_length: 9; d_call: -; v_call: TRBV6-5; cdr3_nt: TGTGCCGGGGCCGGGGAGCTGTTTTTT; cdr3_aa: CAGAGELFF
j_call: TRBJ1-1; clone_size: -; cdr3_length: 12; d_call: -; v_call: TRBV5-1; cdr3_nt: TGCGCCAGCGGATACGGGGGCACTGAAGCTTTCTTT; cdr3_aa: CASGYGGTEAFF
j_call: TRBJ1-6; clone_size: few; cdr3_length: 16; d_call: -; v_call: TRBV4-3; cdr3_nt: TGCGCCAGCAGCCAGCACCGTAACAGGGTTAATTCACCCCTCCACTTT; cdr3_aa: CASSQHRNRVNSPLHF
j_call: TRBJ2-1; clone_size: few; cdr3_length: 16; d_call: TRBD2; v_call: TRBV20-1; cdr3_nt: TGCAGTGCTAGGACTAGCGGGGGCCTCTCCTACAATGAGCAGTTCTTC; cdr3_aa: CSARTSGGLSYNEQFF
j_call: TRBJ1-3; clone_size: -; cdr3_length: 15; d_call: -; v_call: TRBV10-3; cdr3_nt: TGTGCCATCGCCGGGGCGCGAATCTCTGGAAACACCATATATTTT; cdr3_aa: CAIAGARISGNTIYF
j_call: TRBJ1-5; clone_size: -; cdr3_length: 15; d_call: -; v_call: TRBV5-6; cdr3_nt: TGTGCCAGCAGCTTTGGACGGCCCCCGCATCAGCCCCAGCATTTT; cdr3_aa: CASSFGRPPHQPQHF
j_call: TRBJ2-7; clone_size: many; cdr3_length: 15; d_call: TRBD1; v_call: TRBV7-2; cdr3_nt: TGTGCCAGCAGCTGGTCCGGGACAGGGTCATACGAGCAGTACTTC; cdr3_aa: CASSWSGTGSYEQYF
j_call: TRBJ1-4; clone_size: -; cdr3_length: 12; d_call: -; v_call: TRBV13; cdr3_nt: TGTGCCAGCAGCTTAGGGAATGAAAAACTGTTTTTT; cdr3_aa: CASSLGNEKLFF
j_call: TRBJ1-1; clone_size: few; cdr3_length: 15; d_call: -; v_call: TRBV7-2; cdr3_nt: TGTGCCAGCAGCCCTCGCCAGTTTGGGGGTACTGAAGCTTTCTTT; cdr3_aa: CASSPRQFGGTEAFF
j_call: TRBJ1-2; clone_size: -; cdr3_length: 18; d_call: TRBD1; v_call: TRBV12-3/TRBV12-4; cdr3_nt: TGTGCAAGTGACGAAAACCCGAAGTCCCGGGACAGGGTCTCTGGCTACACCTTC; cdr3_aa: CASDENPKSRDRVSGYTF
j_call: TRBJ2-5; clone_size: many; cdr3_length: 13; d_call: -; v_call: TRBV25-1; cdr3_nt: TGTGCCAGCAGTGAAGACCCACTAGAGACCCAGTACTTC; cdr3_aa: CASSEDPLETQYF
j_call: TRBJ2-1; clone_size: many; cdr3_length: 15; d_call: TRBD2; v_call: TRBV5-1; cdr3_nt: TGCGCCAGCAGCAAAGTAGCGGGGGCCGTGAGTGAGCAGTTCTTC; cdr3_aa: CASSKVAGAVSEQFF
j_call: TRBJ1-2; clone_size: -; cdr3_length: 15; d_call: TRBD1; v_call: TRBV4-1; cdr3_nt: TGCGCCAGCAGCCCGACTCCGACAGGGGAGGATGGCTACACCTTC; cdr3_aa: CASSPTPTGEDGYTF
j_call: TRBJ2-3; clone_size: few; cdr3_length: 15; d_call: -; v_call: TRBV5-1; cdr3_nt: TGCGCCAGCAGCTTTTCTCCCGCGGACGGGGATACGCAGTATTTT; cdr3_aa: CASSFSPADGDTQYF
j_call: TRBJ1-4; clone_size: few; cdr3_length: 15; d_call: TRBD1; v_call: TRBV25-1; cdr3_nt: TGTGCCAGCAGACCCCCCGGACAGGTTAATGAAAAACTGTTTTTT; cdr3_aa: CASRPPGQVNEKLFF
j_call: TRBJ2-7; clone_size: many; cdr3_length: 16; d_call: TRBD2; v_call: TRBV12-3/TRBV12-4; cdr3_nt: TGTGCCAGCAGTCCGAGTTTAGCGGGGGCCACCTACGAGCAGTACTTC; cdr3_aa: CASSPSLAGATYEQYF
j_call: TRBJ2-1; clone_size: -; cdr3_length: 14; d_call: TRBD1; v_call: TRBV5-1; cdr3_nt: TGCGCCAGCAGCGGGACAGGGGTGGAGAATGAGCAGTTCTTC; cdr3_aa: CASSGTGVENEQFF
j_call: TRBJ2-3; clone_size: -; cdr3_length: 16; d_call: -; v_call: TRBV24-1; cdr3_nt: TGTGCCACCAGTGATTTTGTGGCAGGTCGGACAGATACGCAGTATTTT; cdr3_aa: CATSDFVAGRTDTQYF
j_call: TRBJ2-2; clone_size: many; cdr3_length: 15; d_call: TRBD1; v_call: TRBV7-3; cdr3_nt: TGTGCCAGCAGCTTAATGGGACAGGCGAACGGGGAGCTGTTTTTT; cdr3_aa: CASSLMGQANGELFF
j_call: TRBJ1-1; clone_size: few; cdr3_length: 14; d_call: TRBD1; v_call: TRBV12-3/TRBV12-4; cdr3_nt: TGTGCCAGCAGTCCTAATCCGGGACAGTCTGAAGCTTTCTTT; cdr3_aa: CASSPNPGQSEAFF
j_call: TRBJ2-2; clone_size: few; cdr3_length: 16; d_call: TRBD2; v_call: TRBV18; cdr3_nt: TGTGCCAGCTCATCACGGGGGGGTTCGGACACCGGGGAGCTGTTTTTT; cdr3_aa: CASSSRGGSDTGELFF
j_call: TRBJ2-1; clone_size: few; cdr3_length: 14; d_call: TRBD2; v_call: TRBV12-3/TRBV12-4; cdr3_nt: TGTGCCAGCACCGAGTGGACTAGCGGGCCCCCTCAGTTCTTC; cdr3_aa: CASTEWTSGPPQFF
j_call: TRBJ1-2; clone_size: many; cdr3_length: 14; d_call: -; v_call: TRBV6-2/TRBV6-3; cdr3_nt: TGTGCCAGCAACGCGGGGGGTTATAACTATGGCTACACCTTC; cdr3_aa: CASNAGGYNYGYTF
j_call: TRBJ2-3; clone_size: -; cdr3_length: 13; d_call: TRBD2; v_call: TRBV29-1; cdr3_nt: TGCAGCGTTGACCGGGGGGGCACAGATACGCAGTATTTT; cdr3_aa: CSVDRGGTDTQYF
j_call: TRBJ2-6; clone_size: few; cdr3_length: 19; d_call: -; v_call: TRBV11-1; cdr3_nt: TGTGCCAGCAGCTTCCCCCGACAGGATCTAAACTCTGGGGCCAACGTCCTGACTTTC; cdr3_aa: CASSFPRQDLNSGANVLTF
j_call: TRBJ2-6; clone_size: -; cdr3_length: 16; d_call: -; v_call: TRBV7-9; cdr3_nt: TGTGCCAGCAGCGATCCCACAGGGCCAGGGGCCAACGTCCTGACTTTC; cdr3_aa: CASSDPTGPGANVLTF
j_call: TRBJ1-2; clone_size: -; cdr3_length: 13; d_call: -; v_call: TRBV5-1; cdr3_nt: TGCGCCAGCAGCTTAGGAGGGGTTGGTGGCTACACCTTC; cdr3_aa: CASSLGGVGGYTF
j_call: TRBJ2-1; clone_size: -; cdr3_length: 16; d_call: -; v_call: TRBV5-1; cdr3_nt: TGCGCCAGCAGCCCGACGGGCTATAGCTCCTACAATGAGCAGTTCTTC; cdr3_aa: CASSPTGYSSYNEQFF
j_call: TRBJ2-2; clone_size: -; cdr3_length: 16; d_call: -; v_call: TRBV4-2; cdr3_nt: TGTGCCAGCAGCCATGGGGTTTTGAGGTTTACCGGGGAGCTGTTTTTT; cdr3_aa: CASSHGVLRFTGELFF
j_call: TRBJ2-3; clone_size: many; cdr3_length: 13; d_call: TRBD2; v_call: TRBV12-3/TRBV12-4; cdr3_nt: TGTGTCAACGAGCGGGGGCCAGCAGATACGCAGTATTTT; cdr3_aa: CVNERGPADTQYF
j_call: TRBJ2-7; clone_size: few; cdr3_length: 11; d_call: -; v_call: TRBV6-2/TRBV6-3; cdr3_nt: TGTGCCAGCAGTTACTCTTTCGAGCAGTACTTC; cdr3_aa: CASSYSFEQYF
j_call: TRBJ1-2; clone_size: -; cdr3_length: 13; d_call: -; v_call: TRBV14; cdr3_nt: TGTGCCAGCAGCCAGGACCAGGGCTATGGCTACACCTTC; cdr3_aa: CASSQDQGYGYTF
j_call: TRBJ1-5; clone_size: many; cdr3_length: 13; d_call: TRBD1; v_call: TRBV4-3; cdr3_nt: TGCGCCAGCAGCCGAACAGGGGGTCAGCCCCAGCATTTT; cdr3_aa: CASSRTGGQPQHF
j_call: TRBJ1-2; clone_size: few; cdr3_length: 13; d_call: TRBD1; v_call: TRBV5-1; cdr3_nt: TGCGCCAGCAGCACCGACAGGGTTTATGGCTACACCTTC; cdr3_aa: CASSTDRVYGYTF
j_call: TRBJ2-5; clone_size: few; cdr3_length: 16; d_call: -; v_call: TRBV7-2; cdr3_nt: TGTGCCAGCAGCTTAGTGGCGGGGAACGCCCAAGAGACCCAGTACTTC; cdr3_aa: CASSLVAGNAQETQYF
j_call: TRBJ2-7; clone_size: many; cdr3_length: 13; d_call: TRBD2; v_call: TRBV7-7; cdr3_nt: TGTGCCAGCAGTCCGGGTAGCGGGGTTAAGCAGTACTTC; cdr3_aa: CASSPGSGVKQYF
j_call: TRBJ2-1; clone_size: -; cdr3_length: 16; d_call: TRBD2; v_call: TRBV24-1; cdr3_nt: TGTGCCACCAGTGACCCTCGTAGCGGGGAAAACAATGAGCAGTTCTTC; cdr3_aa: CATSDPRSGENNEQFF
j_call: TRBJ2-1; clone_size: -; cdr3_length: 17; d_call: TRBD2; v_call: TRBV6-7; cdr3_nt: TGTGCCAGCAGTTACAAAACTAGCGGGAGCTCCTACAATGAGCAGTTCTTC; cdr3_aa: CASSYKTSGSSYNEQFF